Here is one T cell receptor beta chain with its context. Its target is not known. Method: immunoSEQ multiplex PCR; TCRdb's copy keeps in-frame clones and lacks some. The data contain approximately 600 clones, roughly 82% of them seen just once; the ten biggest clones take up around 7.9%. The data were obtained in a study of T cells and copy number aberrations in small-cell lung cancer. Whole-study findings and limits: Tumor T-cell density, richness and clonality fell with copy number aberration burden.

Trimming left V 4 bases short and J 6 bases short, with 13 bases between. Germline V gives CDR1 MNHEY, CDR2 SMNVEV (reference sequence). This CDR3 has 13 residues. No donor received chemotherapy or radiotherapy before surgery, nor immunotherapy before or after it. The clonotype originates from a man aged 55 to 70 with small cell lung cancer. Source material: tumor tissue. This chain connects TRBV27 to TRBJ2-7; no reliable D call. The CDR3 bases are TGTGCCAGCAGTTCTCTCGGTCGCGTCGAGCAGTACTTC. Residues: CASSSLGRVEQYF.